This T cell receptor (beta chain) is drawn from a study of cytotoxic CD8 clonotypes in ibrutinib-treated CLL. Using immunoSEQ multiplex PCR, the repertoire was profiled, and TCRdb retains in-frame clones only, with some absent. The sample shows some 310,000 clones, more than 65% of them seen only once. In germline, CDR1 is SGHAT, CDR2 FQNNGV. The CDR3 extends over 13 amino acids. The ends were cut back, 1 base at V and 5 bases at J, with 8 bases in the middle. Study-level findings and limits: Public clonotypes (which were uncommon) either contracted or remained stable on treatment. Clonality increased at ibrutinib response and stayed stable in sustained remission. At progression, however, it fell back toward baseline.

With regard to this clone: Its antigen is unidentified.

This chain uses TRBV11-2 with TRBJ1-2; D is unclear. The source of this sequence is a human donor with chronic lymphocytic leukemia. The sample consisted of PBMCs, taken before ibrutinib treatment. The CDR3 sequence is CASSLGRQYGYTF. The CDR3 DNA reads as TGTGCCAGCAGCTTAGGGCGGCAATATGGCTACACCTTC. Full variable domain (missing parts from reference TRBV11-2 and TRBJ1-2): EAGVAQSPRYKIIEKRQSVAFWCNPISGHATLYWYQQILGQGPKLLIQFQNNGVVDDSQLPKDRFSAERLKGVDSTLKIQPAKLEDSAVYLCASSLGRQYGYTFGSGTRLTVV.